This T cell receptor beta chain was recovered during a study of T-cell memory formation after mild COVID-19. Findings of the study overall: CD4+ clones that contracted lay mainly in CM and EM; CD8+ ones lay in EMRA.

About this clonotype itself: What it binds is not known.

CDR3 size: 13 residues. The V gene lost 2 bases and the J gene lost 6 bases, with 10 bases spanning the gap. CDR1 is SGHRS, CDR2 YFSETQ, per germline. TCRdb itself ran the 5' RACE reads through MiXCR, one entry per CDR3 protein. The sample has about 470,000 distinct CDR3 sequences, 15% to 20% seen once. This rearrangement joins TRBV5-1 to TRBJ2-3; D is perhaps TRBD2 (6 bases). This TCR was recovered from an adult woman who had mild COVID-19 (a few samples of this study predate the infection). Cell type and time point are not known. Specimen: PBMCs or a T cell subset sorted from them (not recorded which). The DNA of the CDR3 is TGCGCCAGCAGCTTCGACGCGGGGGATACGCAGTATTTT. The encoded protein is CASSFDAGDTQYF.